Detailed here is one T cell receptor beta chain. Its antigen remains unknown. The germline V gene has CDR1 MNHEY and CDR2 SVGAGI. CDR3 length: 14 residues. Beta-chain TCR cDNA was generated via 5'RACE template switching with UMIs. For each CDR3 protein, TCRdb gives one entry from its re-call of the 5' RACE reads, without DNA. The specimen's table records about 170,000 distinct CDR3 sequences. This sample was taken from a study of T cells expressing NK-cell markers. Overall study context: The sequencing cohort of eight donors included seven HCMV-seropositive individuals and one seronegative individual. Points from the study as a whole: Topping the CD3+CD56-NKG2C+ fraction as well were these clonotypes, in four donors.

The sample consisted of blood T cells: a sorted CD56 or NKG2C T cell subset, CD4+ or CD8+ T cells, or bulk PBMC T cells (not recorded which). The chain employs TRBV6-5 and TRBJ2-1; TCRdb lists TRBD1, though no DNA is available to test this call. This sequence was found in a man aged 18 to 69 in good health. The CDR3 spells CASITGVFHNEQFF.